This TCR beta chain is from a study of long-term antiretroviral therapy in people with HIV. The CDR3 has 15 amino acids. Per the germline V gene, CDR1 is SGDLS and CDR2 is YYNGEE. With 0 bases removed from V and 3 bases from J, the gap between germline ends came to 13 bases. Sequencing relied on immunoSEQ assay v3.0, run at survey level. Clones were sequenced by immunoSEQ multiplex PCR, and TCRdb holds only the in-frame ones, with some missing. The profile covers roughly 28,000 clones, with about 93% appearing a single time and 10% taken by the ten largest. The chain carries TRBV9 and TRBJ2-7; maybe TRBD1 (5 bases). The material sequenced was unsorted PBMCs, taken 6.2 years after starting antiretroviral therapy. This TCR came from a middle-aged man with HIV. The CDR3 protein is CASSVGQGGYYEQYF. The CDR3 nucleotides read TGTGCCAGCAGCGTAGGGCAGGGTGGGTACTACGAGCAGTACTTC.